This T cell receptor (beta chain) originates from a study of blood T cell repertoires in COVID-19. In the study overall: The origin of the acute and convalescent COVID-19 samples was the United States, Italy and Spain.

The CDR3 length is 16 residues. V lost 4 bases and J lost 6; bases outside the gene matches: 12. Per germline, CDR1 LGHDT and CDR2 YNNKEL (reference sequence). Authors' methods: Amplification of reference gene primers was used by the study to estimate nucleated cell counts. Produced via immunoSEQ multiplex PCR; TCRdb's table is partial and in-frame only. V and J calls and clone size are as listed in that table; D and trimming were resolved from the DNA. The table includes roughly 95,000 clones, around 80% detected once. Specimen: peripheral blood. The receptor's source is a man aged 45 to 65 with active or convalescent COVID-19. V is TRBV3-1 (or the pseudogene TRBV3-2) and J is TRBJ2-7, with TRBD2 matching 10 bases. CDR3 coding DNA: TGTGCCAGCAGCCCTCGCCTAGCGGGGGATCAACCCGAGCAGTACTTC. Its protein is CASSPRLAGDQPEQYF.